The source of this TCR beta chain is a study of T cell repertoires in cytomegalovirus infection. On the study more broadly: Indications of both CMV infection and matching HLA type were provided by public TCR beta signatures.

This clonotype showed up just a few times. The antigen remains undetermined. From the reads, TCRdb called clonotypes with MiXCR, one entry per CDR3 protein. Of about 900,000 distinct CDR3 sequences listed, about 33% were seen once; the top ten hold around 15%. This CDR3 spans 14 amino acids. V lost 4 bases to trimming and J lost 6 bases, with 13 bases between them. This chain uses TRBV12-3 or TRBV12-4 with TRBJ2-1, with D unclear. The sequence was collected from a human donor in good health (CMV status not recorded). Some clones in this sample may be carry-over from other donors' samples. The sample in question was cultured CD8+ T cells from PBMCs, obtained from culture after CMV antigen stimulation. CDR3 sequence: CASSSDGRVNEQFF. For the CDR3, the DNA is TGTGCCAGCAGTTCCGATGGACGAGTCAATGAGCAGTTCTTC.